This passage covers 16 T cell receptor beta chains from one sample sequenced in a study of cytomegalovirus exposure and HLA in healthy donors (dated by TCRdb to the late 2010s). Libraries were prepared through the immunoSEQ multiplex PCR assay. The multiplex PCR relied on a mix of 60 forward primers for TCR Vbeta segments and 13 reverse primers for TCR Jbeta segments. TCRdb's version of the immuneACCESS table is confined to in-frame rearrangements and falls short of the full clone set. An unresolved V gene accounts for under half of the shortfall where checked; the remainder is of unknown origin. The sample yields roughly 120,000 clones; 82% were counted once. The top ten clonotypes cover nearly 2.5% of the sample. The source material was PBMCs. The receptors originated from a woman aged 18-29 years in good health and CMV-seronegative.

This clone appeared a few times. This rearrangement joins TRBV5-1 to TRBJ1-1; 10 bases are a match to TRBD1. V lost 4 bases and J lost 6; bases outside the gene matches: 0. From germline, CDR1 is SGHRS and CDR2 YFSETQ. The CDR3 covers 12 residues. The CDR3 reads CASSGQGAEAFF. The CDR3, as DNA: TGCGCCAGCAGCGGACAGGGGGCTGAAGCTTTCTTT.

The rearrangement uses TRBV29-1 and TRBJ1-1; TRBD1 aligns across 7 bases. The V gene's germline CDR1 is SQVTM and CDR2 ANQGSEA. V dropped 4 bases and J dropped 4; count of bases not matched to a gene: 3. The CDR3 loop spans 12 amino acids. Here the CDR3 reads CSVGDSSTEAFF. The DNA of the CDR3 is TGCAGCGTTGGGGACAGTTCCACTGAAGCTTTCTTT.

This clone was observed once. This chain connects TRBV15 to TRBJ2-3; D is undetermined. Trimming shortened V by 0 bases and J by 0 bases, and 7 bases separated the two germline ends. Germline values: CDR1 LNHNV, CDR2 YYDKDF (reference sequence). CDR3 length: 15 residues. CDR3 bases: TGTGCCACCAGCAGAGATTTGTCTAGCACAGATACGCAGTATTTT. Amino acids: CATSRDLSSTDTQYF. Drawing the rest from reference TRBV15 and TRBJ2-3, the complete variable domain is DAMVIQNPRYQVTQFGKPVTLSCSQTLNHNVMYWYQQKSSQAPKLLFHYYDKDFNNEADTPDNFQSRRPNTSFCFLDIRSPGLGDTAMYLCATSRDLSSTDTQYFGPGTRLTVL.

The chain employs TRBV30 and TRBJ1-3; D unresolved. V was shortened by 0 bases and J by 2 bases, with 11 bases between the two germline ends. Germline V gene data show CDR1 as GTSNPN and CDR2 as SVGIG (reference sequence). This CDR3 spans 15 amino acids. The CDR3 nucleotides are TGTGCCTGGAGTGTAGCAGGCATCGCTGGAAACACCATATATTTT. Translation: CAWSVAGIAGNTIYF. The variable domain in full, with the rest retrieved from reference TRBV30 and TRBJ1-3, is SQTIHQWPATLVQPVGSPLSLECTVEGTSNPNLYWYRQAAGRGLQLLFYSVGIGQISSEVPQNLSASRPQDRQFILSSKKLLLSDSGFYLCAWSVAGIAGNTIYFGEGSWLTVV.

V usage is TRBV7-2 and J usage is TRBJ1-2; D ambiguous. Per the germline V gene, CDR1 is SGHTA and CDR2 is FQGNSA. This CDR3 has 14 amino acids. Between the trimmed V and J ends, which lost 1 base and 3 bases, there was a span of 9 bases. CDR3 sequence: CASSLDRTYYGYTF. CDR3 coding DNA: TGTGCCAGCAGCTTAGACAGAACCTACTATGGCTACACCTTC.

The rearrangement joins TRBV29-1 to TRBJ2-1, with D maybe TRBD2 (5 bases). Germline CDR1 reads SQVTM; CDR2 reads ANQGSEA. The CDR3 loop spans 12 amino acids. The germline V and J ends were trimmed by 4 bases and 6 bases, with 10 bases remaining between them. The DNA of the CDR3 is TGCAGCGTTGTACGGGGAAGCAATGAGCAGTTCTTC. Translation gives CSVVRGSNEQFF.

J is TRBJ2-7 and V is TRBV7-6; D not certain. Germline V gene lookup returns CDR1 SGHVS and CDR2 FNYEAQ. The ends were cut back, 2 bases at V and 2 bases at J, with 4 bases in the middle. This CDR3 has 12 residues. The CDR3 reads CASSLFAYEQYF. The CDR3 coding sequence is TGTGCCAGCAGCTTATTCGCCTACGAGCAGTACTTC.

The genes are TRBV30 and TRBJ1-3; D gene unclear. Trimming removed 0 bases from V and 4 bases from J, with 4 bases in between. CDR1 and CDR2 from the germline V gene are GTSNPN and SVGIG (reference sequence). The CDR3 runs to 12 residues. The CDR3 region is CAWSVLGNTIYF. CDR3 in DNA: TGTGCCTGGAGTGTACTGGGAAACACCATATATTTT.

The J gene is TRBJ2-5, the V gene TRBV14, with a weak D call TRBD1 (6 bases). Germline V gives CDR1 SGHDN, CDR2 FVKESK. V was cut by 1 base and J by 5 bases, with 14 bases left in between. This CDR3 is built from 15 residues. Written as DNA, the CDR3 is TGTGCCAGCAGCCAAGGTGGCAGGGGCCGGGAGACCCAGTACTTC. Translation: CASSQGGRGRETQYF. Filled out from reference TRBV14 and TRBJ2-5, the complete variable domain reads EAGVTQFPSHSVIEKGQTVTLRCDPISGHDNLYWYRRVMGKEIKFLLHFVKESKQDESGMPNNRFLAERTGGTYSTLKVQPAELEDSGVYFCASSQGGRGRETQYFGPGTRLLVL.

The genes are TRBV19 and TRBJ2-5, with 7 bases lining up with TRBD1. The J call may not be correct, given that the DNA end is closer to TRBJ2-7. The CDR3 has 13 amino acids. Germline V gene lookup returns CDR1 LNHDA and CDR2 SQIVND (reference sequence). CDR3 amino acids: CASSTQRQGEQYF. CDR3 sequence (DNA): TGTGCCAGTAGTACCCAACGACAGGGCGAGCAGTACTTC.

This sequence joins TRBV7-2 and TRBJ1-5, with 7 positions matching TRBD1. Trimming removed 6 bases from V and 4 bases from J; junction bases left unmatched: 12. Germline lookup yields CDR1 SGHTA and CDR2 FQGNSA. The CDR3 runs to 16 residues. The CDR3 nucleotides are TGTGCCAGCAGTACACAGGGGTCTACCCCTAATCAGCCCCAGCATTTT. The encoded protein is CASSTQGSTPNQPQHF.

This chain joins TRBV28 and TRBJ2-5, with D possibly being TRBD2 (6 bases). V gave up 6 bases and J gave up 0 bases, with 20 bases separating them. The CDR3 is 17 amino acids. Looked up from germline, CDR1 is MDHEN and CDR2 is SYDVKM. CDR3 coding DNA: TGTGCCAGCAGGACGCGGGGTGGCGGGAAGTACCAAGAGACCCAGTACTTC. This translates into CASRTRGGGKYQETQYF.

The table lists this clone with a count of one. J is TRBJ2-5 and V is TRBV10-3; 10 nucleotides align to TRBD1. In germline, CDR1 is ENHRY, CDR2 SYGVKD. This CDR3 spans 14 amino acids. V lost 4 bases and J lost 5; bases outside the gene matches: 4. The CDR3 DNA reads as TGTGCCATCAGTGCTGACAGGGGGCAGGAGACCCAGTACTTC. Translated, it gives CAISADRGQETQYF.

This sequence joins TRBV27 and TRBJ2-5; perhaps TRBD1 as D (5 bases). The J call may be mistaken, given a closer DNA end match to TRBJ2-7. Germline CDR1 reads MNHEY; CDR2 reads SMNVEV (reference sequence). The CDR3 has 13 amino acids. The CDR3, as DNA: TGTGCCAGCAGTTTGCAGGGTAGCTACGAGCAGTACTTC. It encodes CASSLQGSYEQYF.

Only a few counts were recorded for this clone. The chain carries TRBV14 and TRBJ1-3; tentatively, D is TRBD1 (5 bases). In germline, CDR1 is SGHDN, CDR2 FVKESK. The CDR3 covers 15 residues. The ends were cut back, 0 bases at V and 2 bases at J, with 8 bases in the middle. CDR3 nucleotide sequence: TGTGCCAGCAGCCAAGACGGCAGGGCTGGAAACACCATATATTTT. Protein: CASSQDGRAGNTIYF.

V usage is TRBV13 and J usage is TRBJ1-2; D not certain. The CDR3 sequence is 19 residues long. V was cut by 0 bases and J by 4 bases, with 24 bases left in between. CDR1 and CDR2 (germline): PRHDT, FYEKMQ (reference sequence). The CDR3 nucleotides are TGTGCCAGCAGCTTAGGGGGCGACACTCAACCTCTCTCAATCTATGGCTACACCTTC. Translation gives CASSLGGDTQPLSIYGYTF.